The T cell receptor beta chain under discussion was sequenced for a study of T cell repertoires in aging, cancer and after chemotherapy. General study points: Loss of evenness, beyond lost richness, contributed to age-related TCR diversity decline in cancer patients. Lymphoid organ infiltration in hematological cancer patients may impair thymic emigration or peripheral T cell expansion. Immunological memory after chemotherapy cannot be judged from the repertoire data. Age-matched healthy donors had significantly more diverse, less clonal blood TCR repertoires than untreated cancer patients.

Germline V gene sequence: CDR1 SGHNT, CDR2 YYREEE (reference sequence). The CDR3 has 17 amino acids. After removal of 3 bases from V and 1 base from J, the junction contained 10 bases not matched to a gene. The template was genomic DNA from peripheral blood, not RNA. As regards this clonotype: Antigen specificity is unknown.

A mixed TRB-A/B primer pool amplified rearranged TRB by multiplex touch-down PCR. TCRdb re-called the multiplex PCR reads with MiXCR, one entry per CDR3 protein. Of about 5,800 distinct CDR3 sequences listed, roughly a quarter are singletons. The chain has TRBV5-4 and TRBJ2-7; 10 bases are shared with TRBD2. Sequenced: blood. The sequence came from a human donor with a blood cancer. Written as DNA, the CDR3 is TGTGCCAGCAGCTCCCCCACCAGCGGGGGGGCTTCCTACGAGCAGTACTTC. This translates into CASSSPTSGGASYEQYF.